A selection of T cell receptor beta chains follows, all from one sample in a study of early T cells in non-severe SARS-CoV-2 infection. Via MiXCR, TCRdb re-called the 5' RACE reads, giving one row per CDR3 protein. The sample has approximately 69,000 distinct CDR3 sequences, approximately 10% seen once. The sequenced sample consisted of whole blood. These receptor sequences come from an adult who was a healthcare worker with PCR-confirmed SARS-CoV-2 infection or an uninfected control (not recorded which). Both conserved end residues are part of each CDR3. The order of the fields is V gene, clone size, D gene, J gene, CDR3 DNA, CDR3 protein. A D gene is named only where the DNA matches it firmly. Expanded clones are given a class, and other clones once, few, many or no size at all.

V: TRBV10-3
size: few
D: TRBD1
J: TRBJ2-7
DNA: TGTGCCATCACCCCGGACAGGGGGTCCCACGAGCAGTACTTC
CDR3: CAITPDRGSHEQYF

V: TRBV11-2
size: few
D: -
J: TRBJ2-1
DNA: TGTGCCAGCAGCTTAACTTGGGGGGGCCTTAGAAATGAGCAGTTCTTC
CDR3: CASSLTWGGLRNEQFF

V: TRBV9
size: -
D: TRBD2
J: TRBJ2-5
DNA: TGTGCCAGCAGCCCGGGACTAGCGGCCCAAGAGACCCAGTACTTC
CDR3: CASSPGLAAQETQYF

V: TRBV2
size: -
D: -
J: TRBJ1-2
DNA: TGTGCCAGCTTACCAGGGGAGGACTATGGCTACACCTTC
CDR3: CASLPGEDYGYTF

V: TRBV9
size: few
D: -
J: TRBJ2-7
DNA: TGTGCCAGCACCCGCGGGTACTTC
CDR3: CASTRGYF

V: TRBV5-1
size: once
D: TRBD2
J: TRBJ2-3
DNA: TGCGCCAGCAGCTTATCGGGACTAGCGGGTAATACGCAGTATTTT
CDR3: CASSLSGLAGNTQYF

V: TRBV12-3/TRBV12-4
size: many
D: -
J: TRBJ2-7
DNA: TGTGCCAGCACCACTGGGTACGAGCAGTACTTC
CDR3: CASTTGYEQYF

V: TRBV28
size: -
D: -
J: TRBJ2-3
DNA: TGTGCCAGCAGTCCACGTTGGATTTCGCAGTATTTT
CDR3: CASSPRWISQYF

V: TRBV20-1
size: few
D: TRBD1
J: TRBJ2-1
DNA: TGCAGTGCTAGAGATAGAGGGGGCCATGAGCAGTTCTTC
CDR3: CSARDRGGHEQFF

V: TRBV7-9
size: few
D: TRBD1
J: TRBJ1-1
DNA: TGTGCCAGCAGCTGGCTCAGACAGGGGCCTGAAGCTTTCTTT
CDR3: CASSWLRQGPEAFF

V: TRBV12-5
size: many
D: -
J: TRBJ2-1
DNA: TGTGCTAGTGGTTTGGGGACGGGGAACAATGAGCAGTTCTTC
CDR3: CASGLGTGNNEQFF

V: TRBV5-5
size: many
D: -
J: TRBJ2-2
DNA: TGTGCCAGCAGCTTGGCAGGGAGCACCGGGGAGCTGTTTTTT
CDR3: CASSLAGSTGELFF

V: TRBV27
size: -
D: -
J: TRBJ1-2
DNA: TGTGCCAGCAGTTTATACCCGCTGGGGGGTAACTATGGCTACACCTTC
CDR3: CASSLYPLGGNYGYTF

V: TRBV7-2
size: many
D: -
J: TRBJ1-5
DNA: TGTGCCAGCAGCCTACGAGGTCAGCCCCAGCATTTT
CDR3: CASSLRGQPQHF

V: TRBV9
size: -
D: -
J: TRBJ2-1
DNA: TGTGCCAGCAGCGTAGACCTTTACAATGAGCAGTTCTTC
CDR3: CASSVDLYNEQFF

V: TRBV30
size: many
D: -
J: TRBJ1-1
DNA: TGTGCCGGAGACAAGGTTAAAACTTTCTTT
CDR3: CAGDKVKTFF

V: TRBV7-8
size: -
D: -
J: TRBJ2-5
DNA: TGTGCCAGCAGCTTCATGGGGTTGGGGACCCAGTACTTC
CDR3: CASSFMGLGTQYF

V: TRBV5-1
size: -
D: -
J: TRBJ1-3
DNA: TGCGCCAGCAGCCGGGACATATCTTTCTCTGGAAACACCATATATTTT
CDR3: CASSRDISFSGNTIYF

V: TRBV5-1
size: few
D: -
J: TRBJ2-2
DNA: TGCGCCAGCAGCTTGGTGTCCGGCAGCGGGGAGCTGTTTTTT
CDR3: CASSLVSGSGELFF

V: TRBV19
size: few
D: -
J: TRBJ2-3
DNA: TGTGCCAGTAGTTTCGGCGAGAGGACAGATACGCAGTATTTT
CDR3: CASSFGERTDTQYF

V: TRBV7-2
size: few
D: TRBD2
J: TRBJ2-1
DNA: TGTGCCAGCAGCCCGAGCGGGGGCTTCTACAATGAGCAGTTCTTC
CDR3: CASSPSGGFYNEQFF

V: TRBV29-1
size: few
D: -
J: TRBJ1-2
DNA: TGCAGCGGGATAGATACTAACTATGGCTACACCTTC
CDR3: CSGIDTNYGYTF

V: TRBV12-3/TRBV12-4
size: -
D: -
J: TRBJ2-2
DNA: TGTGCCAGCAGTTTAGCGGTCTCCGGGGAGCTGTTTTTT
CDR3: CASSLAVSGELFF

V: TRBV6-5
size: -
D: -
J: TRBJ2-1
DNA: TGTGCCAGCAGTTCGAACTCCTACAATGAGCAGTTCTTC
CDR3: CASSSNSYNEQFF

V: TRBV30
size: many
D: TRBD1
J: TRBJ1-2
DNA: TGTGCCTTCCGGGACAGGGGGGACCCTTTCGGCTACACCTTC
CDR3: CAFRDRGDPFGYTF

V: TRBV18
size: many
D: -
J: TRBJ1-5
DNA: TGTGCCAGCTCACCAACTGGGCGGTCCCAGCATTTT
CDR3: CASSPTGRSQHF

V: TRBV7-9
size: many
D: -
J: TRBJ1-5
DNA: TGTGCCAGCAGCCCCTGGGGGGCCGGTCAGCCCCAGCATTTT
CDR3: CASSPWGAGQPQHF

V: TRBV5-1
size: few
D: -
J: TRBJ2-7
DNA: TGCGCCAGCAGCTTGGGAGGGGCCAGATACGAGCAGTACTTC
CDR3: CASSLGGARYEQYF

V: TRBV2
size: -
D: TRBD2
J: TRBJ2-2
DNA: TGTGCCAGCAAGCGGGGGACCGGGGGGCGTAACACCGGGGAGCTGTTTTTT
CDR3: CASKRGTGGRNTGELFF

V: TRBV6-5
size: -
D: -
J: TRBJ1-5
DNA: TGTGCCAGCAGTCCCCTCGCGGCCAGCAATCAGCCCCAGCATTTT
CDR3: CASSPLAASNQPQHF

V: TRBV19
size: few
D: -
J: TRBJ2-1
DNA: TGTGCCAGTGGTATTTACAATGAGCAGTTCTTC
CDR3: CASGIYNEQFF

V: TRBV11-2
size: -
D: -
J: TRBJ2-2
DNA: TGTGCCAGCAGTTCAGGGTATACCGGGGAGCTGTTTTTT
CDR3: CASSSGYTGELFF

V: TRBV6-5
size: -
D: -
J: TRBJ2-3
DNA: TGTGCCAGCAGTTACTCTGGGGACTTGACCCAGCAGTATTTT
CDR3: CASSYSGDLTQQYF

V: TRBV5-5
size: many
D: TRBD1
J: TRBJ1-1
DNA: TGTGCCAGCAGCCTGACCGGGACAGGTGGTACTGAAGCTTTCTTT
CDR3: CASSLTGTGGTEAFF

V: TRBV6-4
size: many
D: -
J: TRBJ1-1
DNA: TGTGCCAGCAGAGCACAGGGGAACACTGAAGCTTTCTTT
CDR3: CASRAQGNTEAFF

V: TRBV10-3
size: -
D: -
J: TRBJ2-2
DNA: TGTGCCATCAGTGCGATTGACTTACACAGGGTATCAGGGGTTGGCACCGGGGAGCTGTTTTTT
CDR3: CAISAIDLHRVSGVGTGELFF